Listed below are T cell receptor beta chains from one sample, sequenced in a study of blood T cells in healthy people across ages. TCRdb recomputed calls from the 5' RACE reads with MiXCR, one row per CDR3 protein. The table records some 930,000 distinct CDR3 sequences, almost 30% of them present only once. These data are also associated with another study on T cells of mothers and their children.

The sequencing input was blood. Every receptor here comes from a woman between 40 and 55 years old in good health. The CDR3 runs from the conserved cysteine through the conserved F or W.

cdr3_aa: CASSYTGNYGYTF
v_call: TRBV5-1
j_call: TRBJ1-2

cdr3_aa: CSARGGSSSYNEQFF
v_call: TRBV20-1
j_call: TRBJ2-1

cdr3_aa: CASSIGAIPYGQYF
v_call: TRBV28
j_call: TRBJ2-5

cdr3_aa: CASRGTGGSGYTF
v_call: TRBV6-5
j_call: TRBJ1-2

cdr3_aa: CASIGLDYNEQFF
v_call: TRBV5-1
j_call: TRBJ2-1

cdr3_aa: CASRLSQGHEQYF
v_call: TRBV28
j_call: NA

cdr3_aa: CASSFLGDYSKPYNSPLHF
v_call: TRBV12-3/TRBV12-4
j_call: TRBJ1-6

cdr3_aa: CASSPRGEVGNIQYF
v_call: TRBV7-2
j_call: TRBJ2-4

cdr3_aa: CASSLVVSGRGENYGYTF
v_call: TRBV5-6
j_call: TRBJ1-2

cdr3_aa: CASSQVGQYYGYTF
v_call: TRBV3-1
j_call: TRBJ1-2

cdr3_aa: CATSGQNPYEQYF
v_call: TRBV5-1
j_call: TRBJ2-7

cdr3_aa: CASSQDTTLLTEAFF
v_call: TRBV4-3
j_call: TRBJ1-1

cdr3_aa: CASSVETDLSEAFF
v_call: TRBV9
j_call: TRBJ1-1

cdr3_aa: CASSSQGAWEQYF
v_call: TRBV27
j_call: TRBJ2-7

cdr3_aa: CASSGGPAGNEKLFF
v_call: TRBV25-1
j_call: TRBJ1-4

cdr3_aa: CASSSPAGPRPFF
v_call: TRBV12-3/TRBV12-4
j_call: TRBJ2-1

cdr3_aa: CAGSLPQGAGTDTQYF
v_call: TRBV5-1
j_call: TRBJ2-3

cdr3_aa: CSVVQGGAYGYTF
v_call: TRBV29-1
j_call: TRBJ1-2

cdr3_aa: CATRTGHLNIQYF
v_call: TRBV28
j_call: TRBJ2-4

cdr3_aa: CASSQGRDRGYISTYEQYF
v_call: TRBV3-1
j_call: TRBJ2-7

cdr3_aa: CAIRGRTNEKLFF
v_call: TRBV10-3
j_call: TRBJ1-4

cdr3_aa: CSVGLSQGGYTF
v_call: TRBV29-1
j_call: TRBJ1-2

cdr3_aa: CAIRSGGAGDEQFF
v_call: TRBV10-3
j_call: TRBJ2-1

cdr3_aa: CASNTDRLTLEQYF
v_call: TRBV6-1
j_call: TRBJ2-4

cdr3_aa: CSALAGGRTDTQYF
v_call: TRBV20-1
j_call: TRBJ2-3

cdr3_aa: CASSPGYSGANYGYTF
v_call: TRBV27
j_call: TRBJ1-2

cdr3_aa: CASSPLGVAGNTIYF
v_call: TRBV28
j_call: TRBJ1-3

cdr3_aa: CASMPSGRGETQYF
v_call: TRBV2
j_call: NA

cdr3_aa: CASSSTPGPHKGTDTQYF
v_call: TRBV5-6
j_call: TRBJ2-3

cdr3_aa: CATSRVRLALTDTQYF
v_call: TRBV15
j_call: TRBJ2-3

cdr3_aa: CAISDNADSYEQYF
v_call: TRBV10-3
j_call: TRBJ2-7

cdr3_aa: CASSVLRGAVSGTQYF
v_call: TRBV9
j_call: TRBJ2-5

cdr3_aa: CASSLFASGGGDTQYF
v_call: TRBV28
j_call: TRBJ2-3

cdr3_aa: CAGSSPLHRYEQYF
v_call: TRBV7-2
j_call: TRBJ2-7

cdr3_aa: CASSLARTGSEKLFF
v_call: TRBV5-1
j_call: TRBJ1-4

cdr3_aa: CASTLFQEETQYF
v_call: TRBV5-1
j_call: TRBJ2-5

cdr3_aa: CSARTSGGQETQYF
v_call: TRBV29-1
j_call: TRBJ2-5

cdr3_aa: CASSYEGNYGYTF
v_call: TRBV6-6
j_call: TRBJ1-2

cdr3_aa: CASSYVGRGRNSEKLFF
v_call: TRBV6-5
j_call: TRBJ1-4